Presented here are 27 T cell receptor beta chains from one specimen sequenced in a study of blood T cell repertoires in COVID-19 (dated by TCRdb to about 2020). The method behind the library was the immunoSEQ multiplex PCR assay. TCRdb took this table from immuneACCESS and kept in-frame rearrangements with V and J called. Such tables lack part of the clones; where checked against another copy, unresolved V genes explain under half of the gap, and the rest is unexplained. In all, the sample holds 200,000 or so clones, and approximately 87% of those were seen once. More than 0.7% of the sample lies in the top ten. Sequenced material: peripheral blood. These TCRs come from a woman aged 65 to 85 with acute or convalescent COVID-19.

The V call is TRBV27, the J call TRBJ2-1, with 12 positions matching TRBD2. Per the germline V gene, CDR1 is MNHEY and CDR2 is SMNVEV (reference sequence). V was pared by 8 bases and J by 5 bases, with 4 bases of the junction left unmatched. This CDR3 contains 14 residues. The CDR3 protein is CASSRTSGNNEQFF. The CDR3 bases are TGTGCCAGCTCCCGGACTAGCGGGAACAATGAGCAGTTCTTC.

The chain is built from TRBV5-1 and TRBJ1-3, with D unresolved. This CDR3 comprises 13 residues. The V and J ends lost 4 bases and 2 bases respectively, with 7 bases between them. Germline assignment: CDR1 SGHRS and CDR2 YFSETQ. The CDR3 DNA reads TGCGCCAGCAGCACCAGTCCTGGAAACACCATATATTTT. Protein: CASSTSPGNTIYF.

V gene TRBV19 combines with J gene TRBJ2-1; 8 bases are a match to TRBD2. Trimming removed 8 bases from V and 9 bases from J; junction bases left unmatched: 15. The CDR3 runs to 15 residues. In germline, CDR1 is LNHDA, CDR2 SQIVND (reference sequence). In DNA form, the CDR3 reads TGTGCCAGTCATGACGTCCGGGGGGGTTATTTTGAGCAGTTCTTC. This encodes CASHDVRGGYFEQFF.

V gene TRBV6-1 combines with J gene TRBJ1-3; 7 bases are shared with TRBD1. Germline V gene sequence: CDR1 MNHNS, CDR2 SASEGT. Germline trimming cut 3 bases from V and 4 bases from J; bases unmatched to any gene: 0. The CDR3 has 13 residues. The CDR3 reads CASSETGGNTIYF. In DNA form, the CDR3 reads TGTGCCAGCAGTGAGACAGGGGGAAACACCATATATTTT.

The chain has TRBV10-2 and TRBJ2-2, with D possibly being TRBD2 (5 bases). Trimming pared 7 bases from V and 5 bases from J, leaving 11 bases between. CDR1 and CDR2 from the germline V gene are WSHSY and SAAADI. This CDR3 spans 13 amino acids. CDR3 loop: CASTDTGTGELFF. The CDR3 DNA reads as TGCGCCAGCACCGACACGGGGACCGGGGAGCTGTTTTTT.

J is TRBJ2-1 and V is TRBV5-6, with D possibly being TRBD1 (6 bases). Trimming removed 2 bases at V and 10 bases at J, with 13 bases between. CDR3 length equals 13 residues. Per the germline V gene, CDR1 is SGHDT and CDR2 is YYEEEE. The CDR3 DNA reads as TGTGCCAGCAGCTTTGACAGGTTCCTAGAGCAGTTCTTC. It translates to CASSFDRFLEQFF.

The rearrangement links TRBV7-9 to TRBJ2-1; D not certain. V lost 4 bases, J lost 0 bases, and 16 bases lay in between. CDR3 size: 17 residues. Per germline, CDR1 SEHNR and CDR2 FQNEAQ (reference sequence). The CDR3 loop reads CASSSNPSISSYNEQFF. CDR3 in DNA: TGTGCCAGCAGCTCAAACCCGTCTATTAGCTCCTACAATGAGCAGTTCTTC.

V gene TRBV28 combines with J gene TRBJ2-4, with 10 bases matching TRBD1. The germline V gene encodes CDR1 MDHEN and CDR2 SYDVKM. The V segment lost 8 bases and the J segment 1 base; nucleotides outside the gene matches: 8. The CDR3 has 16 residues. The CDR3: CASSPPGQGAKNIQYF. The DNA of the CDR3 is TGTGCCAGCTCCCCACCGGGACAGGGGGCCAAAAACATTCAGTACTTC.

The V gene is TRBV19, the J gene TRBJ2-3; D gene unclear. The V end lost 5 bases, the J end lost 1 base, and 19 bases lay between the germline ends. Germline V gives CDR1 LNHDA, CDR2 SQIVND (reference sequence). The length of the CDR3 is 17 residues. CDR3 loop: CASSQSASGWGTDTQYF. DNA of the CDR3: TGTGCCAGTAGTCAGTCGGCATCGGGTTGGGGCACAGATACGCAGTATTTT.

V gene TRBV18 combines with J gene TRBJ1-1; weak D call: TRBD1 (6 bases). The germline V gene encodes CDR1 KGHSH and CDR2 LQKENI. The V gene lost 6 bases and the J gene lost 0 bases, with 17 bases spanning the gap. The CDR3 runs 16 residues. CDR3 amino acids: CASSRSTGPMNTEAFF. The CDR3 bases are TGTGCCAGCTCCCGTTCGACAGGACCTATGAACACTGAAGCTTTCTTT.

The CDR3 region is CASRLDRKNTEAFF. Here the CDR3 DNA reads TGTGCCAGCAGGTTAGACAGGAAAAACACTGAAGCTTTCTTT. The gene calls are TRBV5-5 and TRBJ1-1; the D gene is possibly TRBD1 (6 bases). The germline V and J ends were trimmed by 5 bases and 2 bases, with 13 bases remaining between them. Germline V gene data show CDR1 as SGHKS and CDR2 as YYEKEE (reference sequence). CDR3 length: 14 amino acids. Full variable domain (remainder filled in from reference TRBV5-5 and TRBJ1-1): DAGVTQSPTHLIKTRGQQVTLRCSPISGHKSVSWYQQVLGQGPQFIFQYYEKEERGRGNFPDRFSARQFPNYSSELNVNALLLGDSALYLCASRLDRKNTEAFFGQGTRLTVV.

This chain connects TRBV11-2 to TRBJ2-2; TRBD1 agrees at 7 bases. V was pared by 5 bases and J by 0 bases, with 3 bases of the junction left unmatched. CDR1 and CDR2 (germline): SGHAT, FQNNGV. The CDR3 runs to 15 residues. CDR3 loop: CASSLTGANTGELFF. In DNA, the CDR3 is TGTGCCAGCAGCCTCACAGGGGCGAACACCGGGGAGCTGTTTTTT.

Concerning this clone itself: Sequence at one end of the junction differs from germline and may be a read error. V gene TRBV5-1 combines with J gene TRBJ1-6; 7 bases line up with TRBD1. CDR3 length equals 15 residues. Germline CDR1 is SGHRS and CDR2 is YFSETQ. The CDR3 loop is CASSLEGGYISPLHF. Written as DNA, the CDR3 is TGCGCCAGCAGCCTGGAAGGGGGCTATATTTCACCCCTCCACTTT. The whole variable domain, remainder taken from reference TRBV5-1 and TRBJ1-6, is KAGVTQTPRYLIKTRGQQVTLSCSPISGHRSVSWYQQTPGQGLQFLFEYFSETQRNKGNFPGRFSGRQFSNSRSEMNVSTLELGDSALYLCASSLEGGYISPLHFGNGTRLTVT.

This rearrangement joins TRBV9 to TRBJ1-5; no clear D. The CDR3 extends over 16 amino acids. CDR1 is SGDLS and CDR2 is YYNGEE in the germline V gene. V dropped 2 bases and J dropped 4 bases, with 16 bases sitting between them. The CDR3 DNA is TGTGCCAGCAGCGTTAGGCCCTGTTGGGCAAATCAGCCCCAGCATTTT. The encoded protein is CASSVRPCWANQPQHF.

V usage is TRBV27 and J usage is TRBJ1-6, with 7 bases aligning to TRBD1. From germline, CDR1 is MNHEY and CDR2 SMNVEV (reference sequence). V was clipped by 2 bases and J by 9 bases; unmatched bases: 7. The length of the CDR3 is 15 residues. This CDR3 reads CASSLDRVVGSPLHF. In DNA, the CDR3 is TGTGCCAGCAGTTTAGACAGGGTAGTGGGTTCACCCCTCCACTTT.

The chain recombines TRBV18 with TRBJ2-3; 7 positions match TRBD1. Trimming cost V 3 bases and J 0 bases; bases outside gene matches: 6. CDR1 and CDR2 from the germline V gene are KGHSH and LQKENI. This CDR3 spans 16 amino acids. The DNA of the CDR3 is TGTGCCAGCTCACCTCGTACACAGGGGAGCACAGATACGCAGTATTTT. Residues: CASSPRTQGSTDTQYF.

The V and J genes are TRBV5-8 and TRBJ2-2; D remains ambiguous. Trimming removed 4 bases from V and 3 bases from J, with 7 bases in between. Looked up from germline, CDR1 is SGHTS and CDR2 is YDEGEE. CDR3 size: 13 residues. This CDR3 is CASSRQDTGELFF. In DNA, the CDR3 is TGTGCCAGCAGCCGGCAGGACACCGGGGAGCTGTTTTTT.

The CDR3 nucleotides read TGCGCCAGCAGCTTCAGACAGGGCCAAAAGTATGGCTACACCTTC. Protein: CASSFRQGQKYGYTF. The rearrangement joins TRBV5-1 to TRBJ1-2; the match to TRBD1 covers 7 bases. The germline CDR1 and CDR2 sequences are SGHRS and YFSETQ. This CDR3 spans 15 amino acids. The V gene end was trimmed by 2 bases and the J gene end by 5 bases; junction bases not matched to a gene: 9.

This clone was observed once. This rearrangement joins TRBV5-5 to TRBJ2-1, with D tentatively TRBD1 (5 bases). The V end lost 4 bases, the J end lost 8 bases, and 22 bases lay between the germline ends. The CDR3 runs to 16 residues. The germline CDR1 and CDR2 sequences are SGHKS and YYEKEE (reference sequence). CDR3: CASSTSLYKGEDEQFF. The CDR3 DNA reads TGTGCCAGCAGCACTTCCCTTTATAAAGGGGAAGATGAGCAGTTCTTC.

This sequence joins TRBV10-3 and TRBJ1-2; a weak D match, TRBD1 (6 bases). The CDR3 consists of 15 residues. CDR1 and CDR2 from the germline V gene are ENHRY and SYGVKD. V was cut by 5 bases and J by 0 bases, with 13 bases left in between. The CDR3 DNA follows: TGTGCCATCAGTCGACAGGTGGACGCTAACTATGGCTACACCTTC. This gives the protein CAISRQVDANYGYTF.

The genes are TRBV18 and TRBJ1-1; a possible D gene is TRBD1 (6 bases). The CDR3 covers 13 residues. In germline, CDR1 is KGHSH, CDR2 LQKENI. Trimming removed 4 bases from V and 2 bases from J, with 8 bases in between. The CDR3: CASSRDTNTEAFF. DNA for the CDR3: TGTGCCAGCTCACGGGACACTAACACTGAAGCTTTCTTT.

This clone occurred once. CDR3 sequence: CASSVVAGGTEAFF. Written as DNA, the CDR3 is TGTGCCAGCAGCGTAGTGGCAGGGGGCACAGAAGCTTTCTTT. This chain connects TRBV9 to TRBJ1-1; 8 bases line up with TRBD1. Trimming cost V 0 bases and J 8 bases; bases outside gene matches: 6. The CDR3 has 14 amino acids. Germline CDR1 reads SGDLS; CDR2 reads YYNGEE.

The gene calls are TRBV12-3 or TRBV12-4 and TRBJ1-2; D ambiguous. V gave up 1 base and J gave up 6 bases, with 9 bases separating them. The CDR3 has 13 amino acids. CDR3 nucleotides: TGTGCCAGCAGTTTAGAGAGGGTCAATGGCTACACCTTC. Encoded protein: CASSLERVNGYTF.

The J gene is TRBJ1-5, the V gene TRBV7-2, with 8 nucleotides matching TRBD1. Germline assignment: CDR1 SGHTA and CDR2 FQGNSA. Trimming at V came to 5 bases and at J to 8 bases, leaving 8 bases not matched to a gene. The CDR3 consists of 14 residues. CDR3 sequence reads: CASSKRQGAEPQHF. CDR3 nucleotide sequence: TGTGCCAGCAGCAAACGCCAGGGGGCTGAGCCCCAGCATTTT.

The rearrangement joins TRBV28 to TRBJ2-1; tentatively, D is TRBD2 (7 bases). Germline V lookup: CDR1 MDHEN, CDR2 SYDVKM. This CDR3 contains 15 residues. V shed 3 bases and J shed 10 bases, with 19 bases lying between them. The CDR3 sequence: CASSFAAAGGPEQFF. Here the CDR3 DNA reads TGTGCCAGCAGTTTTGCGGCCGCCGGGGGGCCCGAGCAGTTCTTC.

The rearrangement links TRBV6-5 to TRBJ1-2; the D is unclear. V shed 6 bases and J shed 3 bases, with 11 bases lying between them. Germline V CDR1 and CDR2: MNHEY, SVGAGI. This CDR3 comprises 13 residues. For the CDR3, the DNA is TGTGCCAGCAGCCTAGAAAAACACTATGGCTACACCTTC. It is translated as CASSLEKHYGYTF.

The rearrangement links TRBV5-4 to TRBJ2-3; possible D gene TRBD2, 7 bases. Trimming removed 3 bases at V and 0 bases at J, with 17 bases between. The CDR3 totals 17 residues. Germline CDR1 reads SGHNT; CDR2 reads YYREEE (reference sequence). CDR3: CASSSLMGGPSTDTQYF. CDR3 nucleotides: TGTGCCAGCAGCTCCCTGATGGGGGGGCCTAGCACAGATACGCAGTATTTT. Complete variable domain (other parts from reference TRBV5-4 and TRBJ2-3): ETGVTQSPTHLIKTRGQQVTLRCSSQSGHNTVSWYQQALGQGPQFIFQYYREEENGRGNFPPRFSGLQFPNYSSELNVNALELDDSALYLCASSSLMGGPSTDTQYFGPGTRLTVL.